Listed below are T cell receptor beta chains from one sample, sequenced in a study of cytomegalovirus exposure and HLA in healthy donors. Profiled with immunoSEQ multiplex PCR; TCRdb holds only in-frame clones, not every one. The sample has around 200,000 clones, more than 60% seen once. Sequenced: PBMCs. These receptors all come from a female donor in good health and CMV-seronegative. Both conserved end residues are part of each CDR3.

V,J,CDR3
TRBV7-8,TRBJ2-7,CASSKEGETGIHEQYF
TRBV19,TRBJ1-1,CASSIDPAGSTEAFF
TRBV6-5,TRBJ2-7,CASRNPTGVYEQYF
TRBV7-2,TRBJ1-4,CASSLVQFNEKLFF
TRBV7-6,TRBJ2-6,CASSPDRVAGANVLTF
TRBV2,TRBJ1-1,CASSTPGQGLPEAFF
TRBV9,TRBJ1-4,CASSETGTGLEKLFF
TRBV9,TRBJ2-5,CASSVTGVEETQYF
TRBV9,TRBJ2-7,CASSVEQGTSYEQYF
TRBV4-2,TRBJ2-7,CASSPQQAGTSYEQYF
TRBV18,TRBJ2-2,CASSPRRDSATGELFF
TRBV7-6,TRBJ2-5,CASSPAGETQYF
TRBV16,TRBJ1-5,CASSQGGGNQPQHF
TRBV7-2,TRBJ1-2,CASSPETGGYGYTF
TRBV9,TRBJ2-7,CASSVEQGYYEQYF
TRBV5-1,TRBJ2-2,CASSLTLTGELFF
TRBV30,TRBJ2-7,CAWNGGQVNYEQYF
TRBV28,TRBJ1-2,CASTHPGVKKDNYGYTF
TRBV30,TRBJ1-5,CAWSLPYGDILNGDQPQHF
TRBV5-1,TRBJ1-1,CASSLGEGTEAFF
TRBV14,TRBJ2-1,CASSLTTLTLAGFYNEQFF
TRBV5-4,TRBJ1-1,CASSSGGSTEAFF
TRBV19,TRBJ2-7,CARHSRDRDYEQYF
TRBV7-2,TRBJ2-1,CASSFSDEQFF
TRBV30,TRBJ2-3,CAWGPASGGADTQYF
TRBV28,TRBJ1-2,CASSLGLGNYGYTF
TRBV30,TRBJ1-6,CAWRRRSSYNSPLHF
TRBV19,TRBJ2-3,CASRLEDTQYF
TRBV30,TRBJ2-1,CAWSFDFTSSYNEQFF
TRBV19,TRBJ2-7,CASSRDRDTGEQYF
TRBV18,TRBJ1-6,CASSLTENNSPLHF
TRBV28,TRBJ1-5,CASPPSLGASSNQPQHF
TRBV4-2,TRBJ2-3,CASSQAVLASGSTDTQYF
TRBV7-3,TRBJ2-1,CASSKSGQGALNEQFF
TRBV6-5,TRBJ2-6,CASSYASRGGANVLTF
TRBV7-9,TRBJ2-2,CASSLAYSNTGELFF
TRBV11-3,TRBJ2-1,CASSTPSKGEQFF
TRBV6-5,TRBJ2-1,CASSYSTGSSYNEQFF
TRBV7-2,TRBJ2-2,CASSLRQGIGGELFF
TRBV19,TRBJ1-1,CASSTHGSNTEAFF
TRBV7-2,TRBJ1-1,CASSLVMNTEAFF
TRBV5-4,TRBJ1-1,CASSRGATEAFF
TRBV7-6,TRBJ2-2,CASSLVLAGAGNTGELFF
TRBV6-6,TRBJ2-7,CASSYSGRQTSYEQYF
TRBV27,TRBJ1-6,CASSRGYNSPLHF
TRBV6-1,TRBJ1-6,CASSEVRIEGEWDSPLHF
TRBV15,TRBJ1-3,CATSRDSAGNTIYF
TRBV7-6,TRBJ1-1,CASSLRQNTEAFF
TRBV9,TRBJ2-7,CASSVDGGSSYEQYF
TRBV6-1,TRBJ2-1,CASSELAGGYNEQFF
TRBV15,TRBJ1-4,CATSSRQGSEKLFF
TRBV11-2,TRBJ2-5,CASSPGTSGGAGETQYF
TRBV9,TRBJ2-5,CASSVGFGVAGQETQYF
TRBV7-9,TRBJ2-7,CASSLGLEVYEQYF
TRBV28,TRBJ2-1,CASSLRYTTSGYYNEQFF
TRBV19,TRBJ2-1,CASSPIVPGLHEQFF
TRBV7-2,TRBJ1-6,CASSSEAYNSPLHF
TRBV5-1,TRBJ2-5,CASSPPGLAGGLETQYF